This record concerns one TCR beta chain sequence. The data belong to a study of blood T cell repertoires in COVID-19. Study information: PBMCs, B-cell-depleted T cells, or T cells provided the cDNA or gDNA that made up the material.

V lost 3 bases and J 4 bases, leaving 13 bases between the germline ends. Germline lookup yields CDR1 LNHDA and CDR2 SQIVND (reference sequence). This CDR3 spans 14 amino acids. As originally analysed: Estimates of nucleated cell counts were drawn from the amplification of reference gene primers. The method was immunoSEQ multiplex PCR; TCRdb's version includes in-frame clones alone and lacks a portion of them. V and J calls plus clone size are reproduced from that table; the DNA served to infer D and trimming. The sample holds about 220,000 clones, around 83% seen once. This TCR came from a woman in her forties or fifties with COVID-19, enrolled during active disease. Sequencing was performed on peripheral blood. This rearrangement joins TRBV19 to TRBJ2-7, with TRBD1 as a possible D gene (6 bases). The CDR3 here is CASSMGRGGYEQYF. CDR3 DNA: TGTGCCAGTAGTATGGGCAGGGGCGGGTACGAGCAGTACTTC.